This T cell receptor beta chain was captured by sequencing in a study of CD8 T cells in Susac syndrome. Random hexamers were used to reverse transcribe an amount of about 0.45 to 1 ug RNA. Amplification of the TCR beta CDR3 was carried out by immunoSEQ multiplex PCR, which spanned a total of 54 Vbeta and 13 Jbeta segments. TCRdb processed the immunoSEQ multiplex PCR reads anew with MiXCR; each CDR3 protein has one entry. The sample consists of roughly 180,000 distinct CDR3 sequences, 85% to 95% of them appearing once. This clonotype was picked up one time. The CDR3 is 17 amino acids. Germline CDR1 MNHEY, CDR2 SMNVEV (reference sequence). With 8 bases clipped from V and 6 bases from J, the junction kept 17 bases outside the gene matches. In blood CD8+ and CD4+ T cells, TCR beta underwent sequencing. It was healthy donors who served as the controls, matched for age and sex.

The chain carries TRBV27 and TRBJ1-2; 11 bases match TRBD1. Material for sequencing was CD4+ T cells from PBMCs. The source of this sequence is a human donor in good health. The CDR3 DNA follows: TGTGCCAGCCGAGGACAGGGGGCGCAAAGAGCGATCCATGGCTACACCTTC. This sequence encodes CASRGQGAQRAIHGYTF.